These 30 T cell receptor beta chains originate from one sample sequenced in a study of shared clonotypes between healthy human individuals (TCRdb year 2020). Library generation was performed with the immunoSEQ multiplex PCR assay. Drawn from immuneACCESS, this table holds only the in-frame rearrangements with V and J called that TCRdb kept. Clones are partly lost; checked studies trace under half to an unresolved V gene and leave the rest unexplained. This sample is represented by approximately 2.1 million clones; just over 90% of them were singletons. The ten largest make up 0.39% of the sample. Sequenced: naive CD4+ T cells from PBMCs. In light of the paper, this sample's cell subset or site label describes: CD45RA+ positively selected. The receptors derive from a man aged 18 to 29 in good health. Some clones in this sample may be carry-over from other donors' samples.

With respect to this clone: Other DNA sequences in the sample encode the same CDR3. The chain is built from TRBV9 and TRBJ2-7; D is perhaps TRBD2 (6 bases). V was pared by 0 bases and J by 0 bases, with 10 bases between. The CDR3 spans 15 residues. CDR1 is SGDLS, CDR2 YYNGEE, per germline. The CDR3 region is CASSVAGVSSYEQYF. The DNA for the CDR3 is TGTGCCAGCAGCGTAGCGGGGGTGAGCTCCTACGAGCAGTACTTC.

The CDR3 region has the DNA TGTGCCAGCAGTGGACTAGCGGGGACGGGGGAGACCCAGTACTTC. Its protein product is CASSGLAGTGETQYF. The chain is built from TRBV2 and TRBJ2-5, with TRBD2 identical over 11 bases. This CDR3 is built from 15 residues. Per germline, CDR1 SNHLY and CDR2 FYNNEI. The V and J ends lost 4 bases and 5 bases, in that order; junction bases with no gene match: 6. The full variable domain, with the rest looked up from reference TRBV2 and TRBJ2-5, is EPEVTQTPSHQVTQMGQEVILRCVPISNHLYFYWYRQILGQKVEFLVSFYNNEISEKSEIFDDQFSVERPDGSNFTLKIRSTKLEDSAMYFCASSGLAGTGETQYFGPGTRLLVL.

On this clone itself: At the DNA level, this CDR3 is encoded by other sequences in the same sample as well. Here the CDR3 reads CASSLGGASYEQYF. In DNA, the CDR3 is TGCGCCAGCAGCTTGGGGGGCGCATCCTACGAGCAGTACTTC. This chain uses TRBV5-1 with TRBJ2-7, with D maybe TRBD1 (5 bases). The CDR3 has 14 residues. The V end lost 0 bases, the J end lost 1 base, and 8 bases lay between the germline ends. Germline V lookup: CDR1 SGHRS, CDR2 YFSETQ.

The chain employs TRBV11-2 and TRBJ1-1, with 7 nucleotides matching TRBD1. V lost 4 bases to trimming and J lost 5 bases; unmatched junction nucleotides: 4. The germline V gene encodes CDR1 SGHAT and CDR2 FQNNGV. The CDR3 loop spans 13 amino acids. The CDR3 is CASSSLQGTEAFF. Written as DNA, the CDR3 is TGTGCCAGCAGCTCATTACAGGGGACTGAAGCTTTCTTT. The variable domain in full, with the rest retrieved from reference TRBV11-2 and TRBJ1-1, is EAGVAQSPRYKIIEKRQSVAFWCNPISGHATLYWYQQILGQGPKLLIQFQNNGVVDDSQLPKDRFSAERLKGVDSTLKIQPAKLEDSAVYLCASSSLQGTEAFFGQGTRLTVV.

The chain joins TRBV6-5 to TRBJ1-4; 8 bases agree with TRBD1. Germline V gene lookup returns CDR1 MNHEY and CDR2 SVGAGI. V shed 6 bases and J 3 bases; nucleotides not matched to a gene: 3. The CDR3 is made up of 14 amino acids. This CDR3 reads CASRQTGANEKLFF. The CDR3 bases are TGTGCCAGCAGGCAGACAGGGGCTAATGAAAAACTGTTTTTT.

In this sample, this clone turned up once. V and J are TRBV6-1 and TRBJ1-1; tentative D call: TRBD1 (5 bases). The germline V and J ends were trimmed by 3 bases and 4 bases, with 12 bases remaining between them. Germline lookup yields CDR1 MNHNS and CDR2 SASEGT. The CDR3 contains 14 residues. CDR3 DNA sequence: TGTGCCAGCAGTGATAATCGGGGGGGCACTGAAGCTTTCTTT. As protein: CASSDNRGGTEAFF.

CDR3 sequence: CASTKNEKLFF. Here the CDR3 DNA reads TGTGCCAGCACTAAGAATGAAAAACTGTTTTTT. This chain links TRBV2 with TRBJ1-4; D remains unclear. The V end lost 7 bases, the J end lost 5 bases, and 5 bases lay between the germline ends. CDR3 length equals 11 residues. Germline V CDR1 and CDR2: SNHLY, FYNNEI.

The chain has TRBV2 and TRBJ2-3; 7 nucleotides agree with TRBD2. Losses at the gene ends were 3 bases for V and 2 bases for J; bases not matched to a gene: 5. The CDR3 extends over 15 amino acids. Germline lookup yields CDR1 SNHLY and CDR2 FYNNEI. The CDR3 spells CASSETAGTTDTQYF. CDR3 DNA: TGTGCCAGCAGTGAGACAGCGGGGACCACAGATACGCAGTATTTT.

This chain uses TRBV5-4 with TRBJ2-2, with D perhaps TRBD2 (5 bases). The ends were cut back, 4 bases at V and 1 base at J, with 14 bases in the middle. The CDR3 is 16 residues long. The germline V gene encodes CDR1 SGHNT and CDR2 YYREEE (reference sequence). For the CDR3, the DNA is TGTGCCAGCAGCCCGAGCCAGCGGTGGAACACCGGGGAGCTGTTTTTT. Its translation is CASSPSQRWNTGELFF.

CDR3 loop: CASVRGEVRTGELFF. CDR3 sequence (DNA): TGTGCCAGCGTCCGGGGGGAAGTTAGGACCGGGGAGCTGTTTTTT. V is TRBV28 and J is TRBJ2-2; 7 positions match TRBD2. With 8 bases clipped from V and 5 bases from J, the junction kept 11 bases outside the gene matches. This CDR3 has 15 residues. Germline CDR1 and CDR2: MDHEN and SYDVKM.

The chain has TRBV4-1 and TRBJ1-5; TRBD1 is a possible D gene (5 bases). This CDR3 region has 15 residues. Per germline, CDR1 MGHRA and CDR2 YSYEKL. Trimming stripped 1 base from V and 4 bases from J, with 11 bases between. The CDR3 protein is CASSQGHSGNQPQHF. Here the CDR3 DNA reads TGCGCCAGCAGCCAAGGGCATTCAGGGAATCAGCCCCAGCATTTT.

This clone was found once. The same CDR3 can be traced to other DNA sequences in this sample. V gene TRBV7-2 combines with J gene TRBJ2-7; unclear D gene. The V gene lost 3 bases and the J gene lost 0 bases, with 6 bases spanning the gap. The CDR3 is 13 amino acids. Per germline, CDR1 SGHTA and CDR2 FQGNSA. The CDR3 bases are TGTGCCAGCAGCTTGGGGATCTCCTACGAGCAGTACTTC. It encodes CASSLGISYEQYF.

The chain employs TRBV19 and TRBJ2-1, with 8 bases aligning to TRBD2. CDR1 is LNHDA, CDR2 SQIVND, per germline (reference sequence). The CDR3 spans 16 residues. V gave up 1 base and J gave up 4 bases; unmatched junction bases: 6. CDR3 region: CASSIGEGLGYNEQFF. The CDR3 DNA sequence: TGTGCCAGTAGTATAGGAGAGGGACTAGGATACAATGAGCAGTTCTTC.

The V and J genes are TRBV6-1 and TRBJ2-3; D not resolved. Germline CDR1 MNHNS, CDR2 SASEGT. Trimming removed 7 bases from V and 5 bases from J, with 7 bases in between. This CDR3 spans 11 amino acids. CDR3 bases: TGTGCCAGCACATCCAAAGATACGCAGTATTTT. Residues: CASTSKDTQYF.

This chain joins TRBV7-9 and TRBJ1-6; tentative D call: TRBD1 (6 bases). The V end lost 10 bases, the J end lost 7 bases, and 20 bases lay between the germline ends. The germline gives CDR1 SEHNR, CDR2 FQNEAQ (reference sequence). The CDR3 spans 15 residues. CDR3 loop: CATDTQGIMNSPLHF. The CDR3 nucleotides are TGTGCCACCGATACGCAGGGGATCATGAATTCACCCCTCCACTTT.

The chain recombines TRBV7-9 with TRBJ2-7; TRBD1 matches at 7 bases. The CDR3 runs to 14 residues. The germline gives CDR1 SEHNR, CDR2 FQNEAQ (reference sequence). Unmatched junction bases numbered 8, after V lost 5 bases and J lost 4 bases. The DNA for the CDR3 is TGTGCCAGCAGCCTACAGACACAGGGGTACGAGCAGTACTTC. It yields the protein CASSLQTQGYEQYF.

The chain is built from TRBV6-4 and TRBJ2-2, with TRBD2 identical over 7 bases. CDR3 length: 17 residues. J lost 5 bases, V lost 0 bases, and 9 bases had no gene match. Germline assignment: CDR1 MRHNA and CDR2 SNTAGT. CDR3 sequence reads: CASSDSIGGRDTGELFF. The CDR3 DNA reads as TGTGCCAGCAGTGACTCGATTGGAGGGAGGGATACCGGGGAGCTGTTTTTT.

Notes on this clone: Other nucleotide sequences in the sample specify the same CDR3. V gene TRBV5-1 combines with J gene TRBJ1-4, with a tentative D call TRBD1 (5 bases). The CDR3 has 13 residues. CDR1 is SGHRS and CDR2 is YFSETQ in the germline V gene. Trimming took 1 base from V and 7 from J, leaving 8 bases between them. The CDR3 region has the DNA TGCGCCAGCAGCTTGCTGGGGCGTGAAAAACTGTTTTTT. This translates into CASSLLGREKLFF. Looking up the rest from reference TRBV5-1 and TRBJ1-4 gives the full variable domain: KAGVTQTPRYLIKTRGQQVTLSCSPISGHRSVSWYQQTPGQGLQFLFEYFSETQRNKGNFPGRFSGRQFSNSRSEMNVSTLELGDSALYLCASSLLGREKLFFGSGTQLSVL.

The J gene is TRBJ2-5, the V gene TRBV11-2; D is ambiguous. In germline, CDR1 is SGHAT, CDR2 FQNNGV. V was trimmed by 5 bases and J by 4 bases, leaving 8 bases between them. The CDR3 is made up of 12 amino acids. Here the CDR3 reads CASSDGTETQYF. The CDR3 DNA follows: TGTGCCAGCAGCGATGGAACAGAGACCCAGTACTTC.

Remarks on this clone: Other nucleotide sequences from this sample produce the same CDR3. The rearrangement joins TRBV20-1 to TRBJ2-6; D gene uncertain. The CDR3 is made up of 11 amino acids. Germline CDR1 is DFQATT and CDR2 is SNEGSKA (reference sequence). With 6 bases removed from V and 1 base from J, the gap between germline ends came to 1 base. Here the CDR3 DNA reads TGCAGTGCATCTGGGGCCAACGTCCTGACTTTC. It is translated as CSASGANVLTF.

This clone appeared once. This sequence joins TRBV28 and TRBJ2-3; D is uncertain. The CDR3 is 12 amino acids. V lost 4 bases and J 7 bases, leaving 9 bases between the germline ends. Per germline, CDR1 MDHEN and CDR2 SYDVKM. The CDR3 spells CASSSWENTQYF. The CDR3 region has the DNA TGTGCCAGCAGTTCTTGGGAAAATACGCAGTATTTT.

This chain joins TRBV19 and TRBJ2-2; 10 bases are a match to TRBD2. V lost 8 bases and J lost 4; bases outside the gene matches: 28. Germline values: CDR1 LNHDA, CDR2 SQIVND (reference sequence). This CDR3 has 22 residues. In nucleotides, the CDR3 is TGTGCCAGTGCGGGACCTTCGGGGCGGTGGACTAGCGGCTATACCCGCACCGGGGAGCTGTTTTTT. As protein: CASAGPSGRWTSGYTRTGELFF.

The chain uses TRBV6-5 and TRBJ1-1; D call uncertain. Germline V gene sequence: CDR1 MNHEY, CDR2 SVGAGI. V was pared by 0 bases and J by 1 base, with 9 bases between. The CDR3 covers 15 residues. CDR3 sequence reads: CASSYSMGRNTEAFF. The CDR3 nucleotides are TGTGCCAGCAGTTACTCGATGGGGAGGAACACTGAAGCTTTCTTT.

CDR3 amino acids: CASSKRLAGMYQETQYF. CDR3 sequence (DNA): TGTGCCAGTAGTAAGAGACTAGCGGGAATGTACCAAGAGACCCAGTACTTC. The V and J genes are TRBV19 and TRBJ2-5; 11 positions match TRBD2. The V gene's germline CDR1 is LNHDA and CDR2 SQIVND (reference sequence). V was clipped by 4 bases and J by 0 bases; unmatched bases: 7. CDR3 length equals 17 residues.

This chain links TRBV6-1 with TRBJ2-3; D is unclear. From germline, CDR1 is MNHNS and CDR2 SASEGT. V lost 8 bases and J lost 1, with 4 bases in between. There are 11 residues in the CDR3. In DNA form, the CDR3 reads TGTGCCAGCGAGGGCACAGATACGCAGTATTTT. Translating gives CASEGTDTQYF.

The chain joins TRBV5-4 to TRBJ2-5; 9 bases fit TRBD2. Per germline, CDR1 SGHNT and CDR2 YYREEE (reference sequence). J was trimmed by 5 bases and V by 2 bases; bases with no gene match: 10. The CDR3 spans 16 residues. CDR3 in amino acids: CASSLGAGGPEETQYF. CDR3 bases: TGTGCCAGCAGCTTAGGGGCGGGAGGGCCGGAGGAGACCCAGTACTTC.

V gene TRBV4-2 combines with J gene TRBJ2-2, with 9 bases identical to TRBD2. From germline, CDR1 is LGHNA and CDR2 YNFKEQ. Trimming cost V 3 bases and J 5 bases; bases outside gene matches: 7. The CDR3 contains 16 residues. The CDR3 loop is CASSQGISGGTGELFF. The CDR3 nucleotides read TGTGCCAGCAGCCAGGGGATTAGCGGGGGTACCGGGGAGCTGTTTTTT.

A note on this clone: Other DNA sequences in the sample encode the same CDR3. CDR3 coding DNA: TGTGCCAGCAGCCCGGCGGGAGCGAACACCGGGGAGCTGTTTTTT. Protein product: CASSPAGANTGELFF. The V call is TRBV7-3, the J call TRBJ2-2, with 7 positions matching TRBD2. The ends lost 5 bases at V and 0 bases at J; junction bases unmatched: 3. Germline assignment: CDR1 SGHTA and CDR2 FQGTGA. The CDR3 extends over 15 amino acids.

The chain couples TRBV27 to TRBJ2-2, with D possibly TRBD2 on 6 matching bases. The CDR3 covers 14 residues. Trimming left V 10 bases short and J 4 bases short, with 16 bases between. Germline CDR1 reads MNHEY; CDR2 reads SMNVEV (reference sequence). The CDR3 sequence: CATMRLGSTGELFF. In DNA, the CDR3 is TGTGCCACCATGCGACTAGGGAGCACCGGGGAGCTGTTTTTT.

J is TRBJ2-7 and V is TRBV11-1, with D unresolved. The CDR3 extends over 12 amino acids. Germline loops: CDR1 SGHAT, CDR2 FQDESV (reference sequence). Deletions cut 4 bases from V and 2 bases from J, with 6 bases between. CDR3 in amino acids: CASSSPAYEQYF. CDR3 in DNA: TGTGCCAGCAGCTCCCCGGCCTACGAGCAGTACTTC.